The 22 T cell receptor beta chains reported below all come from one sample, sequenced in a study of blood T cell repertoires in COVID-19. This table comes from immunoSEQ multiplex PCR, and its TCRdb copy is limited to in-frame clones, with some not included. Of some 200,000 clones listed, 94% are singletons. Sequenced sample: peripheral blood. Receptors were obtained from a man aged 30 to 39 with COVID-19, enrolled during active disease.

This clone was seen more than once but under ten times. The chain combines TRBV19 with TRBJ2-1; 7 positions agree with TRBD2. With 0 bases clipped from V and 2 bases from J, the junction kept 4 bases outside the gene matches. CDR1 is LNHDA, CDR2 SQIVND, per germline (reference sequence). CDR3 length: 16 amino acids. In DNA, the CDR3 is TGTGCCAGTAGTATAGAAGCGGGGTACCCCTACAATGAGCAGTTCTTC. Residues: CASSIEAGYPYNEQFF.

The chain is built from TRBV5-1 and TRBJ1-4; 7 positions agree with TRBD1. The germline gives CDR1 SGHRS, CDR2 YFSETQ. There are 18 residues in the CDR3. Germline trimming cut 0 bases from V and 0 bases from J; bases unmatched to any gene: 8. The CDR3 nucleotides are TGCGCCAGCAGCTTGGCCAGGGGGAAGGAGCCAACTAATGAAAAACTGTTTTTT. Encoded protein: CASSLARGKEPTNEKLFF.

About this clone itself: This CDR3 is also generated by other DNA sequences in the sample. The chain couples TRBV7-2 to TRBJ2-7; D might be TRBD1 (5 bases). The CDR3 is made up of 13 amino acids. V was shortened by 4 bases and J by 4 bases, with 11 bases between the two germline ends. CDR1 is SGHTA and CDR2 is FQGNSA in the germline V gene. CDR3 sequence: CASSSRTGYEQYF. In DNA form, the CDR3 reads TGTGCCAGCAGCTCTAGAACAGGATACGAGCAGTACTTC.

The chain links TRBV1 to TRBJ1-4. TRBV1 is classified as a pseudogene. The CDR3 loop spans 14 amino acids. The CDR3 region is CTSSQERLGEKLFF. For the CDR3, the DNA is TGCACCAGCAGCCAAGAGAGGTTAGGAGAAAAACTGTTTTTT.

The rearrangement links TRBV5-6 to TRBJ2-1; TRBD2 aligns across 12 bases. V trimming: 2 bases; J trimming: 6 bases; junction bases outside the gene matches: 3. This CDR3 is 15 amino acids long. Looked up from germline, CDR1 is SGHDT and CDR2 is YYEEEE. The CDR3 bases are TGTGCCAGCAGCTTACTAGCGGGGGGCCTCAATGAGCAGTTCTTC. Amino acids: CASSLLAGGLNEQFF.

The chain uses TRBV2 and TRBJ1-2; D is possibly TRBD1 (5 bases). Trimming left V 7 bases short and J 4 bases short, with 10 bases between. The V gene's germline CDR1 is SNHLY and CDR2 FYNNEI. This CDR3 has 12 residues. The CDR3 loop is CASKEGVYGYTF. In nucleotides, the CDR3 is TGTGCCAGCAAGGAAGGGGTCTATGGCTACACCTTC.

The CDR3 is CASSLEFREKLFF. DNA for the CDR3: TGCGCCAGCAGCTTGGAGTTTCGGGAAAAACTGTTTTTT. This chain links TRBV5-1 with TRBJ1-4; no firm D call. The CDR3 is made up of 13 amino acids. Trimming shortened V by 0 bases and J by 8 bases, and 8 bases separated the two germline ends. Germline-derived CDR1 and CDR2 are SGHRS and YFSETQ.

The chain uses TRBV15 and TRBJ1-1; D gene ambiguous. Germline CDR1 and CDR2: LNHNV and YYDKDF (reference sequence). V was cut by 1 base and J by 1 base, with 13 bases left in between. The length of the CDR3 is 16 residues. The CDR3 DNA reads TGTGCCACCAGCAGAGGGGGAGGGCTCCAGAACACTGAAGCTTTCTTT. Its protein product is CATSRGGGLQNTEAFF.

The rearrangement links TRBV18 to TRBJ2-3; 8 bases are a match to TRBD1. The J segment lost 4 bases and the V segment lost 2 bases, leaving 8 bases of the junction unmatched. CDR1 is KGHSH and CDR2 is LQKENI in the germline V gene. This CDR3 has 16 residues. In DNA, the CDR3 is TGTGCCAGCTCACCAACGGACAGGGTAGGCGCAGATACGCAGTATTTT. It translates to CASSPTDRVGADTQYF.

The chain is built from TRBV6-5 and TRBJ1-2; 9 bases are a match to TRBD1. Germline V gene lookup returns CDR1 MNHEY and CDR2 SVGAGI. V lost 7 bases to trimming and J lost 5 bases; unmatched junction nucleotides: 8. The CDR3 loop spans 14 amino acids. For the CDR3, the DNA is TGTGCCAGCATCTTGGACAGGGGCAGGTATGGCTACACCTTC. It specifies CASILDRGRYGYTF.

This chain joins TRBV6-5 and TRBJ2-3, with 9 bases aligning to TRBD1. The CDR3 totals 15 residues. V lost 6 bases and J lost 3; bases outside the gene matches: 7. The V gene's germline CDR1 is MNHEY and CDR2 SVGAGI. CDR3 loop: CASRKQGALTDTQYF. CDR3 coding DNA: TGTGCCAGCAGGAAACAGGGGGCTCTTACAGATACGCAGTATTTT.

V and J are TRBV7-9 and TRBJ1-1, with TRBD1 as a possible D gene (5 bases). CDR1 SEHNR and CDR2 FQNEAQ come from the germline V gene (reference sequence). The V end lost 1 base, the J end lost 7 bases, and 7 bases lay between the germline ends. The CDR3 sequence is 12 residues long. The CDR3 region is CASSLDDSEAFF. CDR3 DNA: TGTGCCAGCAGCTTAGATGACAGTGAAGCTTTCTTT.

The genes are TRBV2 and TRBJ1-2; 9 nucleotides match TRBD1. Germline CDR1 is SNHLY and CDR2 is FYNNEI. This CDR3 comprises 13 residues. The V segment lost 10 bases and the J segment 4 bases; nucleotides outside the gene matches: 7. The CDR3 coding sequence is TGTGCCACCACCCGGGACAGGGCCTATGGCTACACCTTC. Translating gives CATTRDRAYGYTF.

This clone was counted once. V and J are TRBV4-1 and TRBJ1-2, with TRBD1 identical over 7 bases. The germline V gene has CDR1 MGHRA and CDR2 YSYEKL. The CDR3 sequence is 16 residues long. The V segment lost 1 base and the J segment 6 bases; nucleotides outside the gene matches: 11. Here the CDR3 DNA reads TGCGCCAGCAGCCAAGGGCTGGGCAGGGGGAAAAATGGCTACACCTTC. Protein: CASSQGLGRGKNGYTF.

This chain uses TRBV7-6 with TRBJ2-1; 7 bases are a match to TRBD1. V shed 1 base and J 1 base; nucleotides not matched to a gene: 1. Germline CDR1 and CDR2: SGHVS and FNYEAQ. The CDR3 is 15 residues long. CDR3 bases: TGTGCCAGCAGCTTAGAGGGGGCTTCCTACAATGAGCAGTTCTTC. Encoded protein: CASSLEGASYNEQFF.

The chain employs TRBV18 and TRBJ1-2; 7 nucleotides align to TRBD1. Germline trimming cut 3 bases from V and 2 bases from J; bases unmatched to any gene: 3. CDR3 length equals 14 residues. The germline gives CDR1 KGHSH, CDR2 LQKENI. Written as DNA, the CDR3 is TGTGCCAGCTCACCCGGACAGGAGAACTATGGCTACACCTTC. Its translation is CASSPGQENYGYTF.

The chain uses TRBV10-2 and TRBJ1-6; the match to TRBD1 covers 7 bases. The germline gives CDR1 WSHSY, CDR2 SAAADI. Unmatched junction bases numbered 4, after V lost 7 bases and J lost 7 bases. CDR3 size: 13 residues. The CDR3 DNA reads TGCGCCAGCATCCGGGACAGAAATTCACCCCTCCACTTT. It codes for CASIRDRNSPLHF.

With respect to this clone: The sample holds other DNA sequences that translate to the same CDR3. This chain joins TRBV19 and TRBJ1-5, with 7 bases matching TRBD1. Trimming took 3 bases from V and 4 from J; bases not matched to a gene: 3. The CDR3 has 14 residues. The germline gives CDR1 LNHDA, CDR2 SQIVND (reference sequence). CDR3 bases: TGTGCCAGTAGTATCGGGACAGATAATCAGCCCCAGCATTTT. Amino acids: CASSIGTDNQPQHF.

This clone was recorded once. The chain joins TRBV5-1 to TRBJ1-1; unclear D gene. V was clipped by 5 bases and J by 0 bases, with 8 bases between them. Germline values: CDR1 SGHRS, CDR2 YFSETQ. The CDR3 extends over 13 amino acids. The CDR3 region has the DNA TGCGCCAGCAGGGGCAGTATGAACACTGAAGCTTTCTTT. This translates into CASRGSMNTEAFF.

Within the sample, this clone is medium-sized. This rearrangement joins TRBV6-2 or TRBV6-3 to TRBJ1-2; 9 bases are a match to TRBD1. V was pared by 0 bases and J by 6 bases, with 8 bases of the junction left unmatched. The V gene's germline CDR1 is MNHEY and CDR2 SVGEGT. This CDR3 region has 16 residues. CDR3 DNA sequence: TGTGCCAGCAGTTACTCGATTAAGGGACAGGGCGATGGCTACACCTTC. Its protein is CASSYSIKGQGDGYTF.

The genes are TRBV7-9 and TRBJ2-1; the match to TRBD1 covers 7 bases. The CDR3 runs 12 residues. After removal of 5 bases from V and 10 bases from J, the junction contained 5 bases not matched to a gene. Germline lookup yields CDR1 SEHNR and CDR2 FQNEAQ (reference sequence). The CDR3 protein is CASSLEDREQFF. In DNA form, the CDR3 reads TGTGCCAGCAGCCTCGAGGACAGGGAGCAGTTCTTC. The complete variable domain, with remaining parts taken from reference TRBV7-9 and TRBJ2-1, reads DTGVSQNPRHKITKRGQNVTFRCDPISEHNRLYWYRQTLGQGPEFLTYFQNEAQLEKSRLLSDRFSAERPKGSFSTLEIQRTEQGDSAMYLCASSLEDREQFFGPGTRLTVL.

This clone was detected once. The chain joins TRBV7-2 to TRBJ2-1; 14 positions match TRBD2. The CDR3 is 14 residues long. The trim removed 8 bases at V and 9 bases at J, leaving 6 bases unmatched. Germline values: CDR1 SGHTA, CDR2 FQGNSA. CDR3 protein: CASGGLAGVGEQFF. The CDR3 DNA reads TGTGCCAGCGGGGGACTAGCGGGGGTGGGTGAGCAGTTCTTC.